This entry lists 9 T cell receptor beta chains sequenced from one sample in a study of beta chain features in type 1 diabetes. The authors reverse transcribed all of the isolated RNA, so sequencing captured expressed TCRB transcripts. Data came from immunoSEQ multiplex PCR; TCRdb stores just in-frame clones and leaves some out. The sample contains tens of thousands of clones, approximately 59% of which appear only once. Sequenced material: Tregs from blood. Source of these receptors: a woman under 30 in good health.

This chain joins TRBV6-5 and TRBJ2-2; tentative D call: TRBD2 (5 bases). This CDR3 comprises 12 residues. Germline CDR1 reads MNHEY; CDR2 reads SVGAGI. V was cut by 6 bases and J by 6 bases, with 8 bases left in between. CDR3 bases: TGTGCCAGCAGCCGCGGGTCCGGGGAGCTGTTTTTT. Its translation is CASSRGSGELFF.

In this sample, this clone turned up a few times. V gene TRBV5-1 combines with J gene TRBJ1-5, with D unresolved. Looked up from germline, CDR1 is SGHRS and CDR2 is YFSETQ. The CDR3 spans 13 residues. The V end was cut by 5 bases, the J end by 3 bases, with 9 bases between. CDR3 sequence reads: CASREGDNQPQHF. The CDR3 nucleotides are TGCGCCAGCAGAGAGGGTGACAATCAGCCCCAGCATTTT.

Of note for this clone: This sample also contains other DNA sequences that code for the same CDR3. J is TRBJ1-2 and V is TRBV2; D gene unclear. CDR3 length equals 14 residues. V lost 5 bases and J 7 bases, leaving 17 bases between the germline ends. Germline V lookup: CDR1 SNHLY, CDR2 FYNNEI. The CDR3 coding sequence is TGTGCCAGCAGTCCTCTCCGGGAGGTCGGTGGCTACACCTTC. It specifies CASSPLREVGGYTF.

The J gene is TRBJ2-3, the V gene TRBV30; D is perhaps TRBD1 (8 bases). This CDR3 is built from 16 residues. The V gene's germline CDR1 is GTSNPN and CDR2 SVGIG (reference sequence). Trimming removed 3 bases at V and 3 bases at J, with 19 bases between. The CDR3 coding sequence is TGTGCCTGGAGGAGGAATCACAGGGGGGGGACAGATACGCAGTATTTT. Translating gives CAWRRNHRGGTDTQYF.

The CDR3 nucleotides are TGCGCCAGCAGTACGGTCGAGGGGGCTGTAGATGGCTACACCTTC. Translation: CASSTVEGAVDGYTF. The V gene is TRBV5-1, the J gene TRBJ1-2; 7 bases are a match to TRBD1. Losses at the gene ends were 5 bases for V and 6 bases for J; bases not matched to a gene: 13. The germline gives CDR1 SGHRS, CDR2 YFSETQ. The CDR3 consists of 15 residues. Looking up the rest from reference TRBV5-1 and TRBJ1-2 gives the full variable domain: KAGVTQTPRYLIKTRGQQVTLSCSPISGHRSVSWYQQTPGQGLQFLFEYFSETQRNKGNFPGRFSGRQFSNSRSEMNVSTLELGDSALYLCASSTVEGAVDGYTFGSGTRLTVV.

In its sample, this clone was seen once. The CDR3 here is CASSLWGEISTDTQYF. The CDR3 coding sequence is TGTGCCAGCAGCTTATGGGGCGAAATTAGCACAGATACGCAGTATTTT. The V call is TRBV7-2, the J call TRBJ2-3, with a tentative D call TRBD1 (5 bases). The CDR3 length is 16 residues. Germline V CDR1 and CDR2: SGHTA, FQGNSA. The germline V and J ends were trimmed by 2 bases and 0 bases, with 12 bases remaining between them.

This clone has only a few counts. The chain combines TRBV15 with TRBJ2-1, with D possibly being TRBD2 (6 bases). This CDR3 region has 18 residues. The ends were cut back, 2 bases at V and 7 bases at J, with 24 bases in the middle. Per germline, CDR1 LNHNV and CDR2 YYDKDF (reference sequence). The CDR3 coding sequence is TGTGCCACCAGCAGACCCCGGGGGACTTTCTCTACCGGGAATGAGCAGTTCTTC. Translated, it gives CATSRPRGTFSTGNEQFF.

The chain employs TRBV6-1 and TRBJ2-2, with D possibly TRBD2 on 6 matching bases. The CDR3 is 15 amino acids. Germline CDR1 and CDR2: MNHNS and SASEGT. Trimming cost V 4 bases and J 13 bases, with 22 bases left between them. The CDR3 is CASSAQGGNTGVLFF. The CDR3 DNA reads as TGTGCCAGCAGTGCCCAGGGAGGTAACACCGGTGTGCTGTTTTTT.

V usage is TRBV5-4 and J usage is TRBJ2-6; D ambiguous. Germline V lookup: CDR1 SGHNT, CDR2 YYREEE (reference sequence). The CDR3 runs 15 residues. Trimming left V 4 bases short and J 4 bases short, with 12 bases between. The CDR3 DNA sequence: TGTGCCAGCAGCCCACCCCAGGCCGGGGCCAACGTCCTGACTTTC. This codes for CASSPPQAGANVLTF.